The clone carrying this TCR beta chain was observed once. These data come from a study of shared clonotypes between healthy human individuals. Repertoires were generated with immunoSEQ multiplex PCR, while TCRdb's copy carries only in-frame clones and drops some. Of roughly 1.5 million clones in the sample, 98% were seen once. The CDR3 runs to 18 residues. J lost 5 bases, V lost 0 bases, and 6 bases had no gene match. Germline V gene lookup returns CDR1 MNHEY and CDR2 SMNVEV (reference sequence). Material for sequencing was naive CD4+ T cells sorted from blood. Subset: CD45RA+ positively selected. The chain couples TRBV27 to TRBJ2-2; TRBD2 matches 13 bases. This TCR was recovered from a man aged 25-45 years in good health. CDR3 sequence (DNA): TGTGCCAGCAGTTTATCGGGGACTAGCGGGATAGTAACCGGGGAGCTGTTTTTT. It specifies CASSLSGTSGIVTGELFF.